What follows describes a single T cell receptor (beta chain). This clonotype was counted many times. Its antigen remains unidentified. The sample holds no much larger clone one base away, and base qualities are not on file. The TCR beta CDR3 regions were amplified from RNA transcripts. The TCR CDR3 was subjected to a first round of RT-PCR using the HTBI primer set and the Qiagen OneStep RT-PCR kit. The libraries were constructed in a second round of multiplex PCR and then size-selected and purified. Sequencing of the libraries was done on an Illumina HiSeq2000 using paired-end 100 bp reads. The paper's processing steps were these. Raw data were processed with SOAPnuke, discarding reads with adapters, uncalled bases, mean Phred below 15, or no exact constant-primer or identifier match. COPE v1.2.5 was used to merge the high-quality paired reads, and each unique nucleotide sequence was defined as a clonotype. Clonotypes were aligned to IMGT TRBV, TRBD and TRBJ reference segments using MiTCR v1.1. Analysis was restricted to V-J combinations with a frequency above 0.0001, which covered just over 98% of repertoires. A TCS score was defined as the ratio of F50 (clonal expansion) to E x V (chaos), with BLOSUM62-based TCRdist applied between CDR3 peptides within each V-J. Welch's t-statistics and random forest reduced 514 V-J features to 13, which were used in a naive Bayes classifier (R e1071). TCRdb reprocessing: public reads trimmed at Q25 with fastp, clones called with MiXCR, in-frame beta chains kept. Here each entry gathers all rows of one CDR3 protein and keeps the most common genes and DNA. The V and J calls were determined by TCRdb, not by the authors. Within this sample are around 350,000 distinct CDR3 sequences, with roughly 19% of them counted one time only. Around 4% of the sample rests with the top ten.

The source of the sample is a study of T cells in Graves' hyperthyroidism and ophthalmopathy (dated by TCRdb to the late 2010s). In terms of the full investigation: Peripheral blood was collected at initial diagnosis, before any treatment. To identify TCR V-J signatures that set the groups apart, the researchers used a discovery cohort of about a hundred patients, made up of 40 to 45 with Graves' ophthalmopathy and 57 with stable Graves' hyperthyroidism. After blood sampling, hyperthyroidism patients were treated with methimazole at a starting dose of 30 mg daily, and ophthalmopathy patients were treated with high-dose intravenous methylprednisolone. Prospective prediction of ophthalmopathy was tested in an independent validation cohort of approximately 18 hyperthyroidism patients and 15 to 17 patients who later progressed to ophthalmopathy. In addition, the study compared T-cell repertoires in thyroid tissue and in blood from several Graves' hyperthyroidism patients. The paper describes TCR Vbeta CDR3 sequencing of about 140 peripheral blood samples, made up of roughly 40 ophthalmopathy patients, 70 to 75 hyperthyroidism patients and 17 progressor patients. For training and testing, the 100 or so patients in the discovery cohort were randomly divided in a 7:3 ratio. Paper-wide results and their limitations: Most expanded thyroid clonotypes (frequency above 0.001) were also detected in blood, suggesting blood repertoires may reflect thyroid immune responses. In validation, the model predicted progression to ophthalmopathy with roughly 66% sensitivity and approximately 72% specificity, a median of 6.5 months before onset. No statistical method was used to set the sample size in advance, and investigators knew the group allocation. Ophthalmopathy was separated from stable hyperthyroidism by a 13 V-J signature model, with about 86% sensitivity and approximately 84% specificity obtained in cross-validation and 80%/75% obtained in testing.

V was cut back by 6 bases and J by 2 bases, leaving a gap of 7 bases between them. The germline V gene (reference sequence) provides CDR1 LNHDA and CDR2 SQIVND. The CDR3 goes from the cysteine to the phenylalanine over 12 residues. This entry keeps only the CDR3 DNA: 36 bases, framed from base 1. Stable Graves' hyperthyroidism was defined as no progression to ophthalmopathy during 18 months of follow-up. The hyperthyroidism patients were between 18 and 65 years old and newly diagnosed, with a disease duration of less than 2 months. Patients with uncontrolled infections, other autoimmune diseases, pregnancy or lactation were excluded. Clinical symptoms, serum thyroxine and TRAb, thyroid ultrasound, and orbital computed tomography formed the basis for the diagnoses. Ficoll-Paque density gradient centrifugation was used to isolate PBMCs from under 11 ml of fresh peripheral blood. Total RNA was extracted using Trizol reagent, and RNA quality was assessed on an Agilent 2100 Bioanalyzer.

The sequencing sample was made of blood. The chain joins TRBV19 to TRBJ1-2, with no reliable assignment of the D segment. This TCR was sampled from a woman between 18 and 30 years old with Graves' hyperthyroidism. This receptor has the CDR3 CASSPRNYGYTF. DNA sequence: TGTGCCAGTAGCCCTCGGAACTATGGCTACACCTTC.